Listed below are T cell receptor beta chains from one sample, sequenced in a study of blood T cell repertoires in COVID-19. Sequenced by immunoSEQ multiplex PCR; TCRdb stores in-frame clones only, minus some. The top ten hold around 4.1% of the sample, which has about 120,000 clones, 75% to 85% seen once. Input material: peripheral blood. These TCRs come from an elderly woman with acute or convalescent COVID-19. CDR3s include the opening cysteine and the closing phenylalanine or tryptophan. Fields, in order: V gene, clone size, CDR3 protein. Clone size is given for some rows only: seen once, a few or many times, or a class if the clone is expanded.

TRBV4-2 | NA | CASSQAVTGLAKNIQYF
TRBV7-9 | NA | CASSSDRTGGEAFF
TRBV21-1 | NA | CASSKMVPPVRGGGRVGTDTQYF
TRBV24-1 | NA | CATSDFTSGSSNEQFF
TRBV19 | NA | CASRRGTAYRLNYGYTF
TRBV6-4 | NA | CASQGETGELFF
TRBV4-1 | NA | CASSQPLLAFANTGELFF
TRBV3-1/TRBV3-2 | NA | CASSQGPGSYNSPLHF
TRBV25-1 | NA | CASSGLAEQFF
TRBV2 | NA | CASSDMRGPEQYF
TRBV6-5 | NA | CASRDTATNEKLFF
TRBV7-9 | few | CASTPPGLAVYEQYF
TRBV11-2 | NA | CASSLERGRSAGNTIYF
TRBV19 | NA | CASSIQGTNTEAFF
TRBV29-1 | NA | CSVADTAQPQHF
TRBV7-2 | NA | CASRGTGLGEQYF
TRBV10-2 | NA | CASLTGLAGVQETQYF
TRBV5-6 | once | CASSLDPGFNGYTF
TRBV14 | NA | CASSPTRGNYGYTF
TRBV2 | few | CASSTGTGPNQPQHF
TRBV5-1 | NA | CASSLVPGQTSSYEQYF
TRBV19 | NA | CASSMGRDTNQPQHF
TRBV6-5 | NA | CASRVAVRNTGELFF
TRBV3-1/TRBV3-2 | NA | CASSDDRAPREQYF
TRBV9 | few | CASSITGTAYNEQFF
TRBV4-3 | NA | CASSLDRDSYGYTF
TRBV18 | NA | CASSPTREGSGNTIYF
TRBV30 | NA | CAWSVGDNQPQHF
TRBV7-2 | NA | CASSSAGTAHGYTF
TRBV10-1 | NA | CASLTSRPTDTQYF
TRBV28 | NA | CASSAPGTGPYEQYF
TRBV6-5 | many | CASSQYPDSSYEQYF
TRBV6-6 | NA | CASGRTEAYEQYF
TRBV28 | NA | CASSFSGRGADTQYF
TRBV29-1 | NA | CSVEGQAGDATNEKLFF
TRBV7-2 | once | CASSLGRVNTEAFF
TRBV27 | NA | CASSLSGTSGGYNEQFF
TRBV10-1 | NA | CASSASGGASEQFF
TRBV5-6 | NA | CASSLDLTGGEETQYF
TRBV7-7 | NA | CASSLSTEQEQYF
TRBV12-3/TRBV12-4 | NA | CASSRGGVAFF